The clone carrying this T cell receptor (beta chain) has just a few counts. The authors' processing: It was from reference gene primer amplification that nucleated cell counts were estimated. The table came from immunoSEQ multiplex PCR; TCRdb's copy has only in-frame clones and leaves some out. V and J calls and clone size are those listed in that table; D and trimming were worked out from the DNA. The sample yields hundreds of thousands of clones, around 80% seen once. This record comes from a study of blood T cell repertoires in COVID-19. Study background: Some COVID-19 samples were acute and others convalescent; all came from the United States, Italy and Spain.

The CDR3 is made up of 15 amino acids. Per the germline V gene, CDR1 is LGHNA and CDR2 is YSLEER. V lost 4 bases and J lost 2; bases outside the gene matches: 0. This TCR came from a woman aged 30 to 39 with COVID-19, enrolled during active disease. Material for sequencing was peripheral blood. The chain links TRBV4-3 to TRBJ2-1; 12 bases agree with TRBD2. The CDR3 is CASSPSGGAYNEQFF. The DNA of the CDR3 is TGCGCCAGCAGCCCTAGCGGGGGGGCCTACAATGAGCAGTTCTTC.